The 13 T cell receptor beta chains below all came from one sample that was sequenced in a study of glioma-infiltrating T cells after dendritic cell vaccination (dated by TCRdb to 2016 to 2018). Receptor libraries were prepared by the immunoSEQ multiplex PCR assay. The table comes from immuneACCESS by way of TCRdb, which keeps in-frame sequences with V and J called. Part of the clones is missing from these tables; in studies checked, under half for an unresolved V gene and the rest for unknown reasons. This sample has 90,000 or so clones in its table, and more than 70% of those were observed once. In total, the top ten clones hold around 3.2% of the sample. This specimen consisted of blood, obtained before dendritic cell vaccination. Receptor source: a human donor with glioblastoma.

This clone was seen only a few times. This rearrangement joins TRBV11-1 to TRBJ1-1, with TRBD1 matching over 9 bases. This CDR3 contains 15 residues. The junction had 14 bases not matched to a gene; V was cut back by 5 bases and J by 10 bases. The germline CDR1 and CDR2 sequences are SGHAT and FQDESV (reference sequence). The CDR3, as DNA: TGTGCCAGCAGCCCGTTCCGGGACAGGGTCCTTGGAGCTTTCTTT. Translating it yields CASSPFRDRVLGAFF.

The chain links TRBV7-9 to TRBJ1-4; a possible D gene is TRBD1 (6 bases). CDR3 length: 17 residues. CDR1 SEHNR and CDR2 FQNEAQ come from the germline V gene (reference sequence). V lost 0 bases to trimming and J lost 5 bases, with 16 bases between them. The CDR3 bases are TGTGCCAGCAGCTTAGCGTTAATGGGACACCGGAATGAAAAACTGTTTTTT. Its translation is CASSLALMGHRNEKLFF.

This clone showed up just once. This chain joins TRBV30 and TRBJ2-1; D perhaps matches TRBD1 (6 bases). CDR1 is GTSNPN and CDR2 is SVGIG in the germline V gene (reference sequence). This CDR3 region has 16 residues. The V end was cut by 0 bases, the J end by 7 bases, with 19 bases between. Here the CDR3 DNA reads TGTGCCTGGAGTGTACTATCAGGGGAGTTGTGGAATGAGCAGTTCTTC. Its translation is CAWSVLSGELWNEQFF.

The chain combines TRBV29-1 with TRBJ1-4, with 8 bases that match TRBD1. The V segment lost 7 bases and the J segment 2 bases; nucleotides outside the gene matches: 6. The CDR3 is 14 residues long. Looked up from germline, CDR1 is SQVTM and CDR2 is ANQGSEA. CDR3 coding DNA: TGCAGCGCTAGCAGGGGGCCGACTAATGAAAAACTGTTTTTT. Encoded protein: CSASRGPTNEKLFF.

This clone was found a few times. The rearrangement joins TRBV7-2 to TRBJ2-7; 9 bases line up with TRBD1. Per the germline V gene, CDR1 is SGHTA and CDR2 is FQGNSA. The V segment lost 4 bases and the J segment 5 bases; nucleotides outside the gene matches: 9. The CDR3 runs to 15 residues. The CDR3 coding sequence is TGTGCCAGCAGCTCCCAAGGGACAGGGTATCACGAGCAGTACTTC. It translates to CASSSQGTGYHEQYF.

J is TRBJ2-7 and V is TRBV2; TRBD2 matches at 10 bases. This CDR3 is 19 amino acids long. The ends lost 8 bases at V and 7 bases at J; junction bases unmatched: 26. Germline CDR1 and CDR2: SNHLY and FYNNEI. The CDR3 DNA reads TGTGCCAGCTCCGCTGGGCGGGGACAGATCACTAGCGGGAAGGGGGAGCAGTACTTC. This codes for CASSAGRGQITSGKGEQYF. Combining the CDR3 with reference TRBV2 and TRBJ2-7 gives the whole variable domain EPEVTQTPSHQVTQMGQEVILRCVPISNHLYFYWYRQILGQKVEFLVSFYNNEISEKSEIFDDQFSVERPDGSNFTLKIRSTKLEDSAMYFCASSAGRGQITSGKGEQYFGPGTRLTVT.

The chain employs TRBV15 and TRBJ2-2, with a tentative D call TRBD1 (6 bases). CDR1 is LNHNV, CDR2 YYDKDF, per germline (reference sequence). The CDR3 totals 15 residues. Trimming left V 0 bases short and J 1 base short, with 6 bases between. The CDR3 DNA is TGTGCCACCAGCAGAGACAGGGGGAACACCGGGGAGCTGTTTTTT. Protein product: CATSRDRGNTGELFF.

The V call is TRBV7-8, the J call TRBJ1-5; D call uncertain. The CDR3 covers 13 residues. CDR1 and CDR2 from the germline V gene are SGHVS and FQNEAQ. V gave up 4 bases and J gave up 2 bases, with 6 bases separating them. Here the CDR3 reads CASSWQGNQPQHF. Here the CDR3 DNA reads TGTGCCAGCAGCTGGCAGGGCAATCAGCCCCAGCATTTT.

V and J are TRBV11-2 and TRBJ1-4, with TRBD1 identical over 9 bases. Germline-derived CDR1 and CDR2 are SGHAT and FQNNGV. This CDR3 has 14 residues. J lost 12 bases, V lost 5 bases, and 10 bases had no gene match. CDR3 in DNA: TGTGCCAGCAGCCTCACAGGGGGCGAGGGCGAACTGTTTTTT. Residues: CASSLTGGEGELFF.

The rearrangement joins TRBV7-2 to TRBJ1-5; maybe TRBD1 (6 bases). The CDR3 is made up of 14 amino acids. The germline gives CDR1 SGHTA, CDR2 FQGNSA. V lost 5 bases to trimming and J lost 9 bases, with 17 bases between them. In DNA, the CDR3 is TGTGCCAGCAGCCCGGGGACAACCCATATGCCCCAGCATTTT. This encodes CASSPGTTHMPQHF.

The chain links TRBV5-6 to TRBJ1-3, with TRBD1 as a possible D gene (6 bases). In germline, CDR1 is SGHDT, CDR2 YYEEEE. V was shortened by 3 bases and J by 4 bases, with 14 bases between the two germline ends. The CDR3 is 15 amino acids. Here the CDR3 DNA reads TGTGCCAGCAGCTCCACAGGGAAAGAAGGAAACACCATATATTTT. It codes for CASSSTGKEGNTIYF.

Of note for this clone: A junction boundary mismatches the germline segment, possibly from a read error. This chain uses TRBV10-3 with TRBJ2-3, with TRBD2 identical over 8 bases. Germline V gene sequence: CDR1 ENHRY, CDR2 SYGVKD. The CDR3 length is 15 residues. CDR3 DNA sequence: TGTGCCACCAGTGACCCCACTAGCGGAAGAGATACGCAGTATTTT. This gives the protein CATSDPTSGRDTQYF.

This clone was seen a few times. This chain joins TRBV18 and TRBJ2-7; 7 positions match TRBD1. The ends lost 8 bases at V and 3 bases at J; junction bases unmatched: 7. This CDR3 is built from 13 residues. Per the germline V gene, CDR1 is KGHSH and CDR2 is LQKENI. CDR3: CASTWDRSYEQYF. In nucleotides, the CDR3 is TGTGCCAGCACCTGGGACAGAAGCTACGAGCAGTACTTC.